These 31 T cell receptor beta chains came from one sample sequenced in a study of T cell responses to AZD1222 COVID-19 vaccine (dated by TCRdb to 2020 to 2022). Receptor amplification or capture employed the immunoSEQ multiplex PCR assay. In TCRdb, the immuneACCESS table is reduced to in-frame sequences with V and J assigned. These tables do not hold every clone; where another copy was compared, an unresolved V gene accounts for under half, and the others remain unexplained. Counted in this sample were 120,000 or so clones; 80% to 95% of them appeared once. Just over 4% of the sample lies in the top ten. The sample's time point label is to be understood as: about 28 days (+/-7) after the second vaccine dose. This sample's treatment or condition label indicates: meningococcal conjugate vaccine given as trial control. This material consisted of peripheral blood, taken 28 days after the second dose of the MenACWY control vaccine. The receptors were sampled from an adult who received the MenACWY meningococcal vaccine as a control.

The genes are TRBV10-3 and TRBJ2-3; TRBD1 matches at 8 bases. Germline lookup yields CDR1 ENHRY and CDR2 SYGVKD. The CDR3 extends over 16 amino acids. The ends lost 2 bases at V and 2 bases at J; junction bases unmatched: 6. This CDR3 is CAISEKGQGFTDTQYF. The CDR3 DNA is TGTGCCATCAGTGAGAAAGGACAGGGTTTCACAGATACGCAGTATTTT.

This sequence joins TRBV2 and TRBJ1-6, with D unresolved. V was clipped by 5 bases and J by 7 bases, with 15 bases between them. Germline-derived CDR1 and CDR2 are SNHLY and FYNNEI. The CDR3 contains 15 residues. CDR3 bases: TGTGCCAGCAGTAGTGCGGTCAACATAAATTCACCCCTCCACTTT. Its translation is CASSSAVNINSPLHF.

The rearrangement links TRBV7-9 to TRBJ2-5; 9 bases fit TRBD1. The length of the CDR3 is 16 residues. CDR1 and CDR2 from the germline V gene are SEHNR and FQNEAQ (reference sequence). V lost 4 bases to trimming and J lost 7 bases; unmatched junction nucleotides: 13. CDR3 nucleotides: TGTGCCAGCAGCTCGATTATAGGACAGGGGTGGGGGACCCAGTACTTC. Translated, it gives CASSSIIGQGWGTQYF.

V and J are TRBV4-1 and TRBJ1-3, with D perhaps matching TRBD1 (5 bases). Trimming pared 0 bases from V and 4 bases from J, leaving 10 bases between. The CDR3 spans 15 residues. Germline V gene sequence: CDR1 MGHRA, CDR2 YSYEKL. CDR3 nucleotide sequence: TGCGCCAGCAGCCAAGACCCGCGGGGCGGAAACACCATATATTTT. It yields the protein CASSQDPRGGNTIYF.

This clone showed up just once. This chain uses TRBV2 with TRBJ2-3; a possible D gene is TRBD1 (6 bases). This CDR3 is built from 14 residues. CDR1 and CDR2 (germline): SNHLY, FYNNEI. V was cut by 6 bases and J by 0 bases, with 10 bases left in between. DNA of the CDR3: TGTGCCAGCAGGGTTCAGGGGAGCACAGATACGCAGTATTTT. This translates into CASRVQGSTDTQYF.

This clone was detected once. The CDR3 here is CASSYMRGPGNEQFF. The CDR3 coding sequence is TGTGCCAGCAGTTACATGAGGGGTCCAGGCAATGAGCAGTTCTTC. The gene calls are TRBV6-5 and TRBJ2-1; D assignment may be TRBD1 or TRBD2 (5 bases each). The length of the CDR3 is 15 residues. Trimming took off 2 bases at V and 6 bases at J, with 14 bases between the two ends. Germline CDR1 and CDR2: MNHEY and SVGAGI.

To note about this clone: One end of the junction is discordant with germline, which a read error may explain. The J gene is TRBJ2-5, the V gene TRBV5-4; D possibly corresponds to TRBD2 (6 bases). In germline, CDR1 is SGHNT, CDR2 YYREEE (reference sequence). CDR3 length: 13 amino acids. The CDR3 DNA reads TGTGCCAGCTGCTTCCGGGGGCAAGAGACCCAGTACTTC. It yields the protein CASCFRGQETQYF.

The chain employs TRBV6-5 and TRBJ2-7, with D uncertain. Trimming shortened V by 2 bases and J by 4 bases, and 12 bases separated the two germline ends. The germline V gene encodes CDR1 MNHEY and CDR2 SVGAGI. CDR3 size: 14 residues. Written as DNA, the CDR3 is TGTGCCAGCAGTTACCGGGCAGGTCCTTACGAGCAGTACGTC. Amino acids: CASSYRAGPYEQYV.

The V gene is TRBV27, the J gene TRBJ1-2; 8 bases fit TRBD1. The V segment lost 6 bases and the J segment 4 bases; nucleotides outside the gene matches: 10. This CDR3 comprises 15 residues. The germline V gene has CDR1 MNHEY and CDR2 SMNVEV (reference sequence). CDR3 in DNA: TGTGCCAGCAGCCGAGAGTTCGGACAGGGCTATGGCTACACCTTC. Protein product: CASSREFGQGYGYTF.

CDR3 nucleotides: TGTGCCAGCAGCCAAACGGGCCTGAACACTGAAGCTTTCTTT. Its translation is CASSQTGLNTEAFF. The genes are TRBV3-1 (or the pseudogene TRBV3-2) and TRBJ1-1; D is undetermined. The CDR3 spans 14 residues. Germline V gene sequence: CDR1 LGHDT, CDR2 YNNKEL (reference sequence). V was clipped by 2 bases and J by 0 bases, with 7 bases between them.

The V and J genes are TRBV5-6 and TRBJ2-6, with 11 nucleotides matching TRBD1. V trimming: 4 bases; J trimming: 3 bases; junction bases outside the gene matches: 12. CDR1 and CDR2 (germline): SGHDT, YYEEEE. CDR3 size: 19 residues. CDR3 nucleotides: TGTGCCAGCAGCCCCAAGACGGACAGGGGGCTAGGTGGGGCCAACGTCCTGACTTTC. Protein product: CASSPKTDRGLGGANVLTF.

CDR3 residues: CASSVDDERGRSSYEQYF. CDR3 nucleotides: TGTGCCAGCAGCGTAGATGATGAAAGGGGGAGGAGCTCCTACGAGCAGTACTTC. This chain uses TRBV9 with TRBJ2-7; D is possibly TRBD1 or TRBD2 (6 bases each). The CDR3 extends over 18 amino acids. Germline V gene lookup returns CDR1 SGDLS and CDR2 YYNGEE. The V gene lost 0 bases and the J gene lost 0 bases, with 19 bases spanning the gap.

The rearrangement uses TRBV4-3 and TRBJ2-4, with TRBD2 matching 7 bases. After removal of 4 bases from V and 3 bases from J, the junction contained 12 bases not matched to a gene. Germline CDR1 reads LGHNA; CDR2 reads YSLEER. The CDR3 spans 17 residues. The CDR3 sequence: CASSPEIGGSHKNIQYF. The CDR3, as DNA: TGCGCCAGCAGCCCAGAAATTGGCGGGAGTCACAAAAACATTCAGTACTTC.

This chain links TRBV13 with TRBJ2-1, with TRBD2 matching over 9 bases. Losses at the gene ends were 5 bases for V and 10 bases for J; bases not matched to a gene: 12. This CDR3 contains 15 residues. Germline V gene data show CDR1 as PRHDT and CDR2 as FYEKMQ (reference sequence). CDR3 bases: TGTGCCAGCAGCCCCAGGATAGCGGGGGATCGCGAGCAGTTCTTC. This translates into CASSPRIAGDREQFF. The variable domain in full, completed from reference TRBV13 and TRBJ2-1, reads AAGVIQSPRHLIKEKRETATLKCYPIPRHDTVYWYQQGPGQDPQFLISFYEKMQSDKGSIPDRFSAQQFSDYHSELNMSSLELGDSALYFCASSPRIAGDREQFFGPGTRLTVL.

The J gene is TRBJ2-7, the V gene TRBV6-5, with TRBD1 matching over 9 bases. J lost 4 bases, V lost 6 bases, and 7 bases had no gene match. Per germline, CDR1 MNHEY and CDR2 SVGAGI. The CDR3 runs to 14 residues. CDR3 amino acids: CASRDTGTGYEQYV. In DNA, the CDR3 is TGTGCCAGCAGAGACACCGGGACAGGGTACGAGCAGTACGTC.

The rearrangement links TRBV19 to TRBJ2-3, with 7 positions matching TRBD2. J was trimmed by 0 bases and V by 9 bases; bases with no gene match: 6. The CDR3 spans 14 residues. Germline V gene sequence: CDR1 LNHDA, CDR2 SQIVND (reference sequence). CDR3 coding DNA: TGTGCCAGCTCGAGGGACTATAGCACAGATACGCAGTATTTT. Its protein product is CASSRDYSTDTQYF.

The chain combines TRBV7-2 with TRBJ2-5, with 7 positions matching TRBD1. J was trimmed by 3 bases and V by 3 bases; bases with no gene match: 1. The CDR3 runs to 13 residues. Germline values: CDR1 SGHTA, CDR2 FQGNSA. CDR3 region: CASSLDRKETQYF. The CDR3 region has the DNA TGTGCCAGCAGCTTGGACAGGAAAGAGACCCAGTACTTC. Variable domain in full (rest from reference TRBV7-2 and TRBJ2-5): GAGVSQSPSNKVTEKGKDVELRCDPISGHTALYWYRQSLGQGLEFLIYFQGNSAPDKSGLPSDRFSAERTGGSVSTLTIQRTQQEDSAVYLCASSLDRKETQYFGPGTRLLVL.

This chain joins TRBV20-1 and TRBJ1-1; D call uncertain. V was trimmed by 6 bases and J by 2 bases, leaving 4 bases between them. CDR1 is DFQATT and CDR2 is SNEGSKA in the germline V gene (reference sequence). CDR3 length equals 10 residues. The CDR3 bases are TGCAGTGCCGACAACACTGAAGCTTTCTTT. This gives the protein CSADNTEAFF.

This sequence joins TRBV7-2 and TRBJ2-3, with 9 bases identical to TRBD1. Per the germline V gene, CDR1 is SGHTA and CDR2 is FQGNSA. This CDR3 spans 14 amino acids. The junction had 4 bases not matched to a gene; V was cut back by 1 base and J by 8 bases. The CDR3 sequence: CASSLERTGATQYF. CDR3 in DNA: TGTGCCAGCAGCTTAGAGCGGACAGGGGCTACGCAGTATTTT.

The CDR3 nucleotides read TGTGCCAGCAGTTACTCCTTCGGGCGGCACAATGAGCAGTTCTTC. Its protein is CASSYSFGRHNEQFF. The chain employs TRBV6-5 and TRBJ2-1; D ambiguous. Germline loops: CDR1 MNHEY, CDR2 SVGAGI. The CDR3 runs 15 residues. Deletions cut 0 bases from V and 5 bases from J, with 11 bases between.

The chain carries TRBV11-3 and TRBJ2-7; 10 nucleotides line up with TRBD2. The trim removed 5 bases at V and 7 bases at J, leaving 14 bases unmatched. The germline gives CDR1 SGHNT, CDR2 YENEEA. The CDR3 contains 16 residues. The CDR3 region is CASSRPPASGSGEQYF. As DNA, the CDR3 is TGTGCCAGCAGCCGTCCCCCGGCTAGCGGGAGTGGTGAGCAGTACTTC.

About this clone itself: One end of the junction fails to match germline, which may point to a read error. This CDR3 reads CASSEGVGGRF. CDR3 sequence (DNA): TGTGCCAGCAGTGAAGGGGTGGGAGGCCGTTTC. This rearrangement joins TRBV6-1 to TRBJ2-7, with D perhaps matching TRBD2 (6 bases). This CDR3 contains 11 residues. The germline CDR1 and CDR2 sequences are MNHNS and SASEGT.

V is TRBV7-6 and J is TRBJ2-3, with TRBD2 matching 14 bases. The CDR3 length is 17 residues. Germline loops: CDR1 SGHVS, CDR2 FNYEAQ. V lost 1 base, J lost 6 bases, and 6 bases stayed unmatched. The CDR3 loop is CASSLGTSGRTGDTQYF. DNA of the CDR3: TGTGCCAGCAGCTTAGGGACTAGCGGGAGGACGGGGGATACGCAGTATTTT.

The chain joins TRBV15 to TRBJ2-3; the D is unclear. This CDR3 comprises 14 residues. The germline gives CDR1 LNHNV, CDR2 YYDKDF (reference sequence). V dropped 5 bases and J dropped 2 bases, with 11 bases sitting between them. In nucleotides, the CDR3 is TGTGCCACCAGCCGCCTGGGGTCCACAGATACGCAGTATTTT. Translated, it gives CATSRLGSTDTQYF.

This chain uses TRBV10-2 with TRBJ1-3, with D perhaps TRBD1 (5 bases). V lost 6 bases to trimming and J lost 4 bases, with 19 bases between them. The CDR3 has 16 amino acids. Germline lookup yields CDR1 WSHSY and CDR2 SAAADI. The CDR3 region has the DNA TGCGCCAGCAGAGATCCGGGACCCGGACTCGGAAACACCATATATTTT. This sequence encodes CASRDPGPGLGNTIYF.

The chain recombines TRBV24-1 with TRBJ2-1; D is ambiguous. Trimming left V 7 bases short and J 3 bases short, with 15 bases between. This CDR3 has 15 residues. Germline CDR1 is KGHDR and CDR2 is SFDVKD. CDR3 sequence reads: CATSPPGPYYNEQFF. The CDR3 nucleotides are TGTGCCACCAGCCCCCCTGGTCCCTACTACAATGAGCAGTTCTTC.

The rearrangement links TRBV11-2 to TRBJ2-7; 11 bases agree with TRBD2. Germline CDR1 reads SGHAT; CDR2 reads FQNNGV. The CDR3 has 15 amino acids. The V segment lost 5 bases and the J segment 3 bases; nucleotides outside the gene matches: 6. CDR3 bases: TGTGCCAGCAGCCTCTTCGGGACTAGCGGCTACGAGCAGTACTTC. This gives the protein CASSLFGTSGYEQYF.

V usage is TRBV7-2 and J usage is TRBJ2-7; D unresolved. This CDR3 has 15 amino acids. Germline V lookup: CDR1 SGHTA, CDR2 FQGNSA. V shed 5 bases and J shed 0 bases, with 14 bases lying between them. CDR3: CASSVTPDNSYEQYF. CDR3 bases: TGTGCCAGCAGCGTAACCCCAGATAACTCCTACGAGCAGTACTTC.

The gene calls are TRBV7-2 and TRBJ1-1; a weak D match, TRBD1 (5 bases). The CDR3 has 14 amino acids. V lost 4 bases to trimming and J lost 0 bases, with 9 bases between them. CDR1 is SGHTA, CDR2 FQGNSA, per germline. CDR3 residues: CASSSPGMNTEAFF. The CDR3 coding sequence is TGTGCCAGCAGCTCCCCAGGGATGAACACTGAAGCTTTCTTT.

In DNA form, the CDR3 reads TGTGCCAGCAGCCCGGGCCTCCGACCTAACAATGAGCAGTTCTTC. Translation gives CASSPGLRPNNEQFF. This chain uses TRBV28 with TRBJ2-1, with unresolved D. This CDR3 has 15 amino acids. Germline V lookup: CDR1 MDHEN, CDR2 SYDVKM. V shed 6 bases and J shed 5 bases, with 17 bases lying between them. The full variable domain, completed using reference TRBV28 and TRBJ2-1, is DVKVTQSSRYLVKRTGEKVFLECVQDMDHENMFWYRQDPGLGLRLIYFSYDVKMKEKGDIPEGYSVSREKKERFSLILESASTNQTSMYLCASSPGLRPNNEQFFGPGTRLTVL.

The chain is built from TRBV6-6 and TRBJ1-3; TRBD1 might be the D (5 bases). The ends were cut back, 5 bases at V and 3 bases at J, with 8 bases in the middle. Germline-derived CDR1 and CDR2 are MNHNY and SVGAGI (reference sequence). The CDR3 covers 13 residues. CDR3 sequence reads: CASSHQGGNTIYF. The CDR3 nucleotides read TGTGCCAGCAGTCATCAGGGTGGAAACACCATATATTTT.